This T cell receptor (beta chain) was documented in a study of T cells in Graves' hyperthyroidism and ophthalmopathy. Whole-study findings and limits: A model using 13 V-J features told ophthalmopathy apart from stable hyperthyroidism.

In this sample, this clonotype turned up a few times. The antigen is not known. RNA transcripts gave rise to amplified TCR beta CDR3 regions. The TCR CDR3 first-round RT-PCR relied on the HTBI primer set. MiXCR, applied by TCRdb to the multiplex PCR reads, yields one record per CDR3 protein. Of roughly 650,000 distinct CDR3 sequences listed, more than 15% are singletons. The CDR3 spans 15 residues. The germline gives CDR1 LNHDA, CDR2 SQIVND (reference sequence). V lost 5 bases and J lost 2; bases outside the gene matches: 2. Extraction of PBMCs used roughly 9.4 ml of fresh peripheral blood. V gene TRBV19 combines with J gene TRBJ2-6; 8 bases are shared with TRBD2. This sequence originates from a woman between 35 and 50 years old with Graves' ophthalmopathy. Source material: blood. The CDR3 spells CASSVGLAGANVLTF. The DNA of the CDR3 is TGTGCCAGTAGTGTGGGACTAGCTGGGGCCAACGTCCTGACTTTC.